The 16 T cell receptor beta chains below all came from one sample that was sequenced in a study of T cells in localized non-small cell lung cancer. Generated by immunoSEQ multiplex PCR, the TCRdb table keeps only in-frame clones and is missing some. The table has a few thousand clones, around 25% seen once; the top ten hold around 7.8%. The specimen comprised lung tumor tissue, sampled before any cancer treatment. Receptor source: a woman aged 40-75 years with stage I lung adenocarcinoma.

In this sample, this clone turned up a few times. The rearrangement uses TRBV11-3 and TRBJ1-5, with D unclear. The CDR3 is 14 amino acids. The germline CDR1 and CDR2 sequences are SGHNT and YENEEA. The germline V and J ends were trimmed by 6 bases and 7 bases, with 16 bases remaining between them. The DNA for the CDR3 is TGTGCCAGCAGACCCAACAGCGGGAGCCAGCCCCAGCATTTT. Translating gives CASRPNSGSQPQHF.

This clone was found a few times. The chain links TRBV11-3 to TRBJ2-2, with 9 bases fitting TRBD1. J was trimmed by 5 bases and V by 3 bases; bases with no gene match: 4. There are 15 residues in the CDR3. Germline V gene sequence: CDR1 SGHNT, CDR2 YENEEA. CDR3 residues: CASSFDRGFTGELFF. Written as DNA, the CDR3 is TGTGCCAGCAGCTTCGACAGGGGGTTTACCGGGGAGCTGTTTTTT.

The chain recombines TRBV11-3 with TRBJ2-2, with D perhaps given as TRBD1 or TRBD2 (6 bases each). The CDR3 is 14 amino acids. V was pared by 8 bases and J by 6 bases, with 16 bases between. Germline V CDR1 and CDR2: SGHNT, YENEEA. CDR3 nucleotide sequence: TGTGCCAGCGCCGGGGGCCCGGGGGCCGGGGAGCTGTTTTTT. Translation: CASAGGPGAGELFF. Together with reference TRBV11-3 and TRBJ2-2, the CDR3 gives the full variable domain: EAGVVQSPRYKIIEKKQPVAFWCNPISGHNTLYWYLQNLGQGPELLIRYENEEAVDDSQLPKDRFSAERLKGVDSTLKIQPAELGDSAVYLCASAGGPGAGELFFGEGSRLTVL.

In this sample, this clone turned up a few times. The chain links TRBV28 to TRBJ1-1; no clear D gene. The CDR3 consists of 14 residues. CDR1 is MDHEN, CDR2 SYDVKM, per germline. V lost 6 bases and J 4 bases, leaving 15 bases between the germline ends. The CDR3 bases are TGTGCCAGCAGATTAAGAGGTGACGGCACTGAAGCTTTCTTT. This sequence encodes CASRLRGDGTEAFF.

The rearrangement joins TRBV30 to TRBJ1-5, with 9 bases aligning to TRBD1. V was pared by 2 bases and J by 7 bases, with 6 bases of the junction left unmatched. The germline V gene encodes CDR1 GTSNPN and CDR2 SVGIG (reference sequence). The CDR3 is made up of 14 amino acids. In DNA form, the CDR3 reads TGTGCCTGGAGTCCTACAGGGGGCAGGCAGCCCCAGCATTTT. Its translation: CAWSPTGGRQPQHF.

The V call is TRBV30, the J call TRBJ1-2; a possible D gene is TRBD1 (5 bases). CDR1 is GTSNPN and CDR2 is SVGIG in the germline V gene (reference sequence). Trimming removed 5 bases from V and 7 bases from J, with 14 bases in between. The length of the CDR3 is 12 residues. The CDR3, as DNA: TGTGCCTGGCGTCCCGGGGCAGGTGGCTACACCTTC. It is translated as CAWRPGAGGYTF.

By sample fraction, this clone is medium-sized. This chain uses TRBV11-3 with TRBJ1-1, with D hard to call. The CDR3 consists of 16 residues. Trimming left V 5 bases short and J 1 base short, with 17 bases between. Germline V gene lookup returns CDR1 SGHNT and CDR2 YENEEA. For the CDR3, the DNA is TGTGCCAGCAGCCCATCGGGTCTCCAGTGGAACACTGAAGCTTTCTTT. It codes for CASSPSGLQWNTEAFF. The complete variable domain, with remaining parts taken from reference TRBV11-3 and TRBJ1-1, reads EAGVVQSPRYKIIEKKQPVAFWCNPISGHNTLYWYLQNLGQGPELLIRYENEEAVDDSQLPKDRFSAERLKGVDSTLKIQPAELGDSAVYLCASSPSGLQWNTEAFFGQGTRLTVV.

This CDR3 reads CASSVGTGNSPLHF. CDR3 DNA: TGCGCCAGCAGCGTCGGGACAGGGAATTCACCCCTCCACTTT. The gene calls are TRBV5-1 and TRBJ1-6; TRBD1 matches 9 bases. The V segment lost 4 bases and the J segment 7 bases; nucleotides outside the gene matches: 3. The length of the CDR3 is 14 residues. Germline V gene sequence: CDR1 SGHRS, CDR2 YFSETQ.

This clone was counted a few times. The genes are TRBV30 and TRBJ1-2; TRBD1 might be the D (6 bases). The CDR3 has 14 residues. V dropped 3 bases and J dropped 8 bases, with 19 bases sitting between them. Germline CDR1 and CDR2: GTSNPN and SVGIG (reference sequence). In nucleotides, the CDR3 is TGTGCCTGGAGGTGGAGCCGCTATGGGGGCGGCTACACCTTC. It encodes CAWRWSRYGGGYTF.

This chain joins TRBV19 and TRBJ1-6, with D perhaps TRBD1 (6 bases). CDR3 length: 16 residues. V lost 5 bases to trimming and J lost 8 bases, with 19 bases between them. Germline V gives CDR1 LNHDA, CDR2 SQIVND (reference sequence). The CDR3 DNA reads TGTGCCAGTAGTCCGTTGACCACAGGGTATTATTCACCCCTCCACTTT. Its translation is CASSPLTTGYYSPLHF.

The genes are TRBV11-3 and TRBJ2-7; 8 bases map to TRBD2. Losses at the gene ends were 5 bases for V and 4 bases for J; bases not matched to a gene: 7. Germline loops: CDR1 SGHNT, CDR2 YENEEA. The CDR3 is 14 amino acids. The chain's CDR3 is CASSPTRGGYEQYF. CDR3 nucleotides: TGTGCCAGCAGCCCAACCCGGGGGGGTTACGAGCAGTACTTC.

The rearrangement joins TRBV6-8 to TRBJ2-3; 10 bases are a match to TRBD2. The CDR3 totals 17 residues. J was trimmed by 0 bases and V by 6 bases; bases with no gene match: 9. CDR1 and CDR2 from the germline V gene are MNHGY and SAAAGT. The CDR3: CASSLQSGGASTDTQYF. In nucleotides, the CDR3 is TGTGCCAGCAGCCTACAAAGCGGGGGGGCCAGCACAGATACGCAGTATTTT.

This sequence joins TRBV5-1 and TRBJ2-3; 9 positions agree with TRBD1. Germline V lookup: CDR1 SGHRS, CDR2 YFSETQ. V shed 0 bases and J 2 bases; nucleotides not matched to a gene: 7. The CDR3 is made up of 17 amino acids. CDR3 bases: TGCGCCAGCAGCTTGGGGGGACAGGGTGGGAACACAGATACGCAGTATTTT. Residues: CASSLGGQGGNTDTQYF.

CDR3 loop: CASSTTSGSRQPQHF. The CDR3 nucleotides are TGTGCCAGCAGCACAACCTCAGGGTCACGACAGCCCCAGCATTTT. The chain recombines TRBV28 with TRBJ1-5; possible D gene TRBD1, 5 bases. The CDR3 consists of 15 residues. V was trimmed by 6 bases and J by 7 bases, leaving 19 bases between them. Germline CDR1 is MDHEN and CDR2 is SYDVKM.

In its sample, this clone is medium-sized. The chain employs TRBV6-8 and TRBJ2-5; 12 bases are a match to TRBD1. The V and J ends lost 2 bases and 4 bases, in that order; junction bases with no gene match: 8. The germline V gene has CDR1 MNHGY and CDR2 SAAAGT. The CDR3 loop spans 17 amino acids. CDR3 in DNA: TGTGCCAGCAGTTACAAGGGACAGGGGGCGCCGGGAGAGACCCAGTACTTC. Translating it yields CASSYKGQGAPGETQYF.

This sequence joins TRBV5-1 and TRBJ1-1; possible D gene TRBD1, 5 bases. Germline CDR1 and CDR2: SGHRS and YFSETQ. Between the trimmed V and J ends, which lost 1 base and 4 bases, there was a span of 14 bases. This CDR3 has 15 residues. CDR3 nucleotides: TGCGCCAGCAGCTTGATGAACAGGAGGGGCACTGAAGCTTTCTTT. Protein: CASSLMNRRGTEAFF.